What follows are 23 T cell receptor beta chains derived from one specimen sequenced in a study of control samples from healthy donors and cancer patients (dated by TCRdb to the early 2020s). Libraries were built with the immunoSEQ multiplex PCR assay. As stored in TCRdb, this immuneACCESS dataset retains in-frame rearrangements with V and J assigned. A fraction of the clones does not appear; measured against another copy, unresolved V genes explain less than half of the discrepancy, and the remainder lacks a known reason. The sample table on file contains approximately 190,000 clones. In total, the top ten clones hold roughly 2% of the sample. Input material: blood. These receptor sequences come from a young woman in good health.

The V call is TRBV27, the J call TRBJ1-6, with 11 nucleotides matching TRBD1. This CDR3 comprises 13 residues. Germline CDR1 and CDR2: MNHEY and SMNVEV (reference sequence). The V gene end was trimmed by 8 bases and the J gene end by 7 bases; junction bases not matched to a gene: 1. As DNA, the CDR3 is TGTGCCAGCGGGGACAGGGGGAATTCACCCCTCCACTTT. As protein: CASGDRGNSPLHF.

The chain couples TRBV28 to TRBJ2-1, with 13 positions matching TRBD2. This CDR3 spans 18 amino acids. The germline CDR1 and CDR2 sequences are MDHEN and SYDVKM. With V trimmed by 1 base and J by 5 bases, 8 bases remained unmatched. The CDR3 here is CASSLLTSGGPADNEQFF. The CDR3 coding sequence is TGTGCCAGCAGTTTATTGACTAGCGGGGGGCCAGCGGACAATGAGCAGTTCTTC.

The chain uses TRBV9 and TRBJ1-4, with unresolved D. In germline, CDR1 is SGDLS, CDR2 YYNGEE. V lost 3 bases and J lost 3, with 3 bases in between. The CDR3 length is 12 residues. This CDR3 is CASSGSNEKLFF. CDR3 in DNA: TGTGCCAGCAGCGGGTCTAATGAAAAACTGTTTTTT.

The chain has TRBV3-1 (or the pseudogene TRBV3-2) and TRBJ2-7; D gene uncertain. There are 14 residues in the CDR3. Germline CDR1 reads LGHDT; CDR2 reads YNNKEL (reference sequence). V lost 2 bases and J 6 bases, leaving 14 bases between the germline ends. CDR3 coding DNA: TGTGCCAGCAGCCAAAGTGAGATCAAGGCCGAGCAGTACTTC. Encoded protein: CASSQSEIKAEQYF.

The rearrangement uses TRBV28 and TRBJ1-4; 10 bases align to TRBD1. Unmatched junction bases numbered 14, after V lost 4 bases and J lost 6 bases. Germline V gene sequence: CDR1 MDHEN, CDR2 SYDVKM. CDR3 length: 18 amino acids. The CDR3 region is CASSSPGTGEDTHEKLFF. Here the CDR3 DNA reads TGTGCCAGCAGTTCGCCTGGGACAGGGGAAGACACTCATGAAAAACTGTTTTTT.

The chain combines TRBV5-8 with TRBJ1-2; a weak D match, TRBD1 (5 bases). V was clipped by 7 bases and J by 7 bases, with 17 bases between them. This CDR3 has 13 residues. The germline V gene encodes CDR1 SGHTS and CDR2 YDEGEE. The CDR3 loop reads CASRRSGAGGYTF. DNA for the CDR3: TGTGCCAGCCGGAGATCCGGGGCTGGTGGCTACACCTTC.

CDR3 nucleotide sequence: TGCGCCAGCAGCTTGATGGGGTCGGGAGAGACCCAGTACTTC. This gives the protein CASSLMGSGETQYF. This rearrangement joins TRBV5-1 to TRBJ2-5; no clear D. The CDR3 length is 14 residues. The germline V gene has CDR1 SGHRS and CDR2 YFSETQ. V gave up 1 base and J gave up 4 bases, with 11 bases separating them.

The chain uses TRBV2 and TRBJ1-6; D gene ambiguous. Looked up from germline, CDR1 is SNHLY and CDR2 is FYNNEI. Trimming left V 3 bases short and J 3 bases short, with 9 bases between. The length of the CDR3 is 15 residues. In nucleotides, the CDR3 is TGTGCCAGCAGTGAGCAGTCTAACTATAATTCACCCCTCCACTTT. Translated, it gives CASSEQSNYNSPLHF.

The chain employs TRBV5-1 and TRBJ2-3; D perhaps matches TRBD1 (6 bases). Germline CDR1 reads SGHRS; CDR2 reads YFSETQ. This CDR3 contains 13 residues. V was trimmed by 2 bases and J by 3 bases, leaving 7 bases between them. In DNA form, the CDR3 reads TGCGCCAGCAGCTTTCAGGGGACAGATACGCAGTATTTT. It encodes CASSFQGTDTQYF.

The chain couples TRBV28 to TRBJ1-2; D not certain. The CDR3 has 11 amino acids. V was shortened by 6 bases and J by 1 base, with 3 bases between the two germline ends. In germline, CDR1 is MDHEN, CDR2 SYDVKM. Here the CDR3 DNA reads TGTGCCAGCAGGAGTAACTATGGCTACACCTTC. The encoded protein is CASRSNYGYTF.

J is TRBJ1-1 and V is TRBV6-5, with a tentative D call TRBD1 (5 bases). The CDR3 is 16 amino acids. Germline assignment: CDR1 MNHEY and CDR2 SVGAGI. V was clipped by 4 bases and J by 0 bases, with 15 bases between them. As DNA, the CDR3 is TGTGCCAGCAGTTTCGGCCGGCGGGGCATGAACACTGAAGCTTTCTTT. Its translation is CASSFGRRGMNTEAFF.

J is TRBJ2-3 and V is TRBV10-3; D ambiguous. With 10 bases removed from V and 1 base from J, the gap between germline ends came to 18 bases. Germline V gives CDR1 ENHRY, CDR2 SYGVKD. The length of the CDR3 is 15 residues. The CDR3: CANARALSGTDTQYF. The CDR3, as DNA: TGTGCCAACGCCCGGGCCCTAAGTGGCACAGATACGCAGTATTTT.

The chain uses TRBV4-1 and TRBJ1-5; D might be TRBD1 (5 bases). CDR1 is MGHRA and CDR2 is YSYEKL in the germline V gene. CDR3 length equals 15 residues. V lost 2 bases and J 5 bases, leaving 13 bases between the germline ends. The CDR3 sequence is CASSQRGTLDQPQHF. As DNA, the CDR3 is TGCGCCAGCAGCCAAAGAGGGACCCTCGATCAGCCCCAGCATTTT.

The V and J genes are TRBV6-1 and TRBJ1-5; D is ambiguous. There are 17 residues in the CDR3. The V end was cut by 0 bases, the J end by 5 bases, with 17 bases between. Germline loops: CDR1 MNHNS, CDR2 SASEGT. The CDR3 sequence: CASSEALAKSSDQPQHF. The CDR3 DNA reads TGTGCCAGCAGTGAAGCCCTGGCGAAATCTTCCGATCAGCCCCAGCATTTT.

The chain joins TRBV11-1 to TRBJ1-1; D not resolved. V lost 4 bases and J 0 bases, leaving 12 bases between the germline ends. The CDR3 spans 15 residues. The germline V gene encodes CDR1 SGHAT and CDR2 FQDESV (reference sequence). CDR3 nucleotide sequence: TGTGCCAGCAGCTGGGATGAACTCTTGAACACTGAAGCTTTCTTT. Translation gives CASSWDELLNTEAFF.

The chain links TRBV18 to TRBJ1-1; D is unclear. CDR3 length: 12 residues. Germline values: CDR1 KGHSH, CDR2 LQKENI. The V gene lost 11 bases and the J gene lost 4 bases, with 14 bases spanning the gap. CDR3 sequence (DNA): TGTGCCGTAAGGTACAGCCTCACTGAAGCTTTCTTT. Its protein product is CAVRYSLTEAFF.

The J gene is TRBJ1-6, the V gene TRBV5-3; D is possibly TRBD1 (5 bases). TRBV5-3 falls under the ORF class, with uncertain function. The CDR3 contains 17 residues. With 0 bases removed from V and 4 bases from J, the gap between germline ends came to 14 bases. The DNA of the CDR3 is TGTGCCAGAAGCTTGGTAGCTAGGGACTTTTATAATTCACCCCTCCACTTT. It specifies CARSLVARDFYNSPLHF.

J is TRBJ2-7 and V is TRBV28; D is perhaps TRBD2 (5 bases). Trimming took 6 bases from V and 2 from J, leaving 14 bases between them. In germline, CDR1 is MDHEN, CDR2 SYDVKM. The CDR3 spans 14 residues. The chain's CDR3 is CASSPAVTTYEQYF. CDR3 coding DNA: TGTGCCAGCAGCCCAGCGGTAACAACCTACGAGCAGTACTTC.

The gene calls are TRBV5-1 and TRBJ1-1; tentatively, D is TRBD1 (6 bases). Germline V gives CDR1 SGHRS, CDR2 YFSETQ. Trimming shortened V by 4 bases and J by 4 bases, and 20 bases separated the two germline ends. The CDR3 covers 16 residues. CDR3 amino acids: CASSPRGALGGTEAFF. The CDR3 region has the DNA TGCGCCAGCAGCCCTCGGGGGGCCCTAGGTGGCACTGAAGCTTTCTTT.

The DNA for the CDR3 is TGTGCCAGCAGCTCGGGACAGGGAGGAGCGTACACCTATGGCTACACCTTC. Translating gives CASSSGQGGAYTYGYTF. The rearrangement uses TRBV7-2 and TRBJ1-2; 9 bases fit TRBD1. V lost 4 bases and J lost 4; bases outside the gene matches: 13. CDR1 SGHTA and CDR2 FQGNSA come from the germline V gene. The CDR3 covers 17 residues.

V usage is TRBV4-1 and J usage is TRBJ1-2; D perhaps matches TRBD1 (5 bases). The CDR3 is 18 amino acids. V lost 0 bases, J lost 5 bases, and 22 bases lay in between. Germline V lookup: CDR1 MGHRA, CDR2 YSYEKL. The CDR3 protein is CASSQDLDLGRAGYGYTF. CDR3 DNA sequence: TGCGCCAGCAGCCAAGATCTTGACCTGGGCAGGGCGGGATATGGCTACACCTTC.

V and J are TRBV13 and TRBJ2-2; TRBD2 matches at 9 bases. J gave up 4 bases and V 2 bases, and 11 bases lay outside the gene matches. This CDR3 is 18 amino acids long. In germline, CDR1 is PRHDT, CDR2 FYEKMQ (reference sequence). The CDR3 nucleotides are TGTGCCAGCAGCTTATCGGGACTAGCCTCGGAGGCCACCGGGGAGCTGTTTTTT. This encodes CASSLSGLASEATGELFF.

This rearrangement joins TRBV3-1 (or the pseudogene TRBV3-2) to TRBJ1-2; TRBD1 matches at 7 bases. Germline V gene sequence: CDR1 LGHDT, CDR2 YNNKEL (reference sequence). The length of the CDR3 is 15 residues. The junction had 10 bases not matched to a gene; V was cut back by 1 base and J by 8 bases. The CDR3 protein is CASSQGATGPRGYTF. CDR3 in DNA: TGTGCCAGCAGCCAAGGTGCGACAGGGCCAAGGGGCTACACCTTC.